This T cell receptor beta chain was profiled in a study of shared clonotypes between healthy human individuals. General study findings and limits: A limitation of the genetic and exposure-history diversity represented arose from few donors.

About this clone: Its antigen is as yet unknown.

Across several immunoSEQ plates, the genomic DNA of each subset was split evenly. Only in-frame clones appear in the TCRdb table, and some are missing; sequencing was by immunoSEQ multiplex PCR. The table lists about 2.3 million clones, over 85% of them singletons. Sequencing input: naive CD4+ T cells from PBMCs. Subset specified: CD45RA+ positively selected. The TCR was taken from a young man in good health. Some clones in this sample may be carry-over from other donors' samples.

CDR3 region: CANAGTPGGAFF. In DNA form, the CDR3 reads TGTGCCAACGCCGGGACACCCGGAGGAGCTTTCTTT. The J gene is TRBJ1-1, the V gene TRBV2; possibly TRBD1 for D (6 bases). V was pared by 10 bases and J by 10 bases, with 19 bases between. This CDR3 comprises 12 residues. The germline CDR1 and CDR2 sequences are SNHLY and FYNNEI.